The TCR beta chain under discussion was sequenced for a study of blood T cell repertoires in COVID-19. Overall study: Researchers got acute and convalescent COVID-19 samples from the United States, Italy and Spain. Sample material is recorded as cDNA or gDNA derived from T cells, B-cell-depleted T cells, or PBMCs.

The V gene's germline CDR1 is LNHDA and CDR2 SQIVND (reference sequence). The CDR3 has 15 residues. Trimming took 6 bases from V and 3 from J; bases not matched to a gene: 11. Sequencing was performed with immunoSEQ multiplex PCR; in TCRdb, only in-frame clones are kept and a portion is missing. This repertoire shows 15,000 to 20,000 clones, over 70% found once; its top ten account for roughly 28%. The sample was peripheral blood. This clonotype was obtained from a woman in her 70s with active COVID-19. The chain uses TRBV19 and TRBJ2-7, with 7 bases identical to TRBD2. The CDR3 DNA follows: TGTGCCAGTAGCATCTTAGGCGGGAGTAACTACGAGCAGTACTTC. Its protein product is CASSILGGSNYEQYF. Supplemented by reference TRBV19 and TRBJ2-7, the full variable domain reads DGGITQSPKYLFRKEGQNVTLSCEQNLNHDAMYWYRQDPGQGLRLIYYSQIVNDFQKGDIAEGYSVSREKKESFPLTVTSAQKNPTAFYLCASSILGGSNYEQYFGPGTRLTVT.